This entry lists 31 T cell receptor beta chains sequenced from one sample in a study of blood T cell repertoires in COVID-19. TCRdb's copy holds only in-frame clones and misses some; the assay was immunoSEQ multiplex PCR. The sample records about 380,000 clones, 75% to 90% being singletons. Sequenced input: peripheral blood. These receptors came from a woman younger than 30 with acute or convalescent COVID-19.

V usage is TRBV28 and J usage is TRBJ1-6, with 8 positions matching TRBD1. This CDR3 spans 15 amino acids. Germline-derived CDR1 and CDR2 are MDHEN and SYDVKM. With V trimmed by 4 bases and J by 7 bases, 6 bases remained unmatched. The CDR3 sequence: CASSWADRENSPLHF. CDR3 bases: TGTGCCAGCAGTTGGGCGGACAGGGAGAATTCACCCCTCCACTTT. Combining the CDR3 with reference TRBV28 and TRBJ1-6 gives the whole variable domain DVKVTQSSRYLVKRTGEKVFLECVQDMDHENMFWYRQDPGLGLRLIYFSYDVKMKEKGDIPEGYSVSREKKERFSLILESASTNQTSMYLCASSWADRENSPLHFGNGTRLTVT.

This chain uses TRBV28 with TRBJ1-2; D is unresolved. The CDR3 is 14 amino acids. The germline V gene encodes CDR1 MDHEN and CDR2 SYDVKM. Trimming left V 2 bases short and J 5 bases short, with 12 bases between. CDR3 coding DNA: TGTGCCAGCAGTTTAGGTGTGAACTATTATGGCTACACCTTC. It translates to CASSLGVNYYGYTF.

The chain uses TRBV3-1 (or the pseudogene TRBV3-2) and TRBJ1-6; 7 bases are shared with TRBD1. Germline V CDR1 and CDR2: LGHDT, YNNKEL (reference sequence). The V segment lost 3 bases and the J segment 4 bases; nucleotides outside the gene matches: 6. The CDR3 is made up of 16 amino acids. The CDR3 here is CASSQSDRVYNSPLHF. CDR3 DNA sequence: TGTGCCAGCAGCCAGTCCGACAGGGTTTATAATTCACCCCTCCACTTT.

The rearrangement links TRBV11-2 to TRBJ1-4, with TRBD1 identical over 10 bases. The V and J ends lost 4 bases and 6 bases, in that order; junction bases with no gene match: 8. Germline assignment: CDR1 SGHAT and CDR2 FQNNGV. The CDR3 runs to 16 residues. CDR3 loop: CASSSVKGQGYEKLFF. In DNA, the CDR3 is TGTGCCAGCAGCTCGGTAAAGGGACAGGGGTATGAAAAACTGTTTTTT.

The chain carries TRBV4-2 and TRBJ2-7, with a tentative D call TRBD1 (6 bases). Trimming left V 3 bases short and J 10 bases short, with 19 bases between. CDR3 length: 14 amino acids. Germline V gene data show CDR1 as LGHNA and CDR2 as YNFKEQ. The CDR3 spells CASSQEFETGTQYF. Here the CDR3 DNA reads TGTGCCAGCAGCCAGGAATTCGAGACCGGGACACAGTACTTC.

This chain connects TRBV15 to TRBJ1-2, with 7 nucleotides matching TRBD1. Trimming removed 0 bases from V and 4 bases from J; junction bases left unmatched: 5. CDR1 LNHNV and CDR2 YYDKDF come from the germline V gene (reference sequence). The CDR3 is 15 residues long. DNA for the CDR3: TGTGCCACCAGCAGAGATTCCCAGGGGGGCTATGGCTACACCTTC. Protein: CATSRDSQGGYGYTF.

CDR3 sequence (DNA): TGTGCCAGCAGCCAAGAAGTAAGGGAGGTCAATGAGCAGTTCTTC. Translating it yields CASSQEVREVNEQFF. V and J are TRBV4-2 and TRBJ2-1, with D possibly TRBD2 on 6 matching bases. V shed 0 bases and J shed 6 bases, with 12 bases lying between them. Germline CDR1 is LGHNA and CDR2 is YNFKEQ. This CDR3 comprises 15 residues.

The chain links TRBV2 to TRBJ2-3; 7 bases are shared with TRBD2. Germline trimming cut 5 bases from V and 0 bases from J; bases unmatched to any gene: 5. CDR1 SNHLY and CDR2 FYNNEI come from the germline V gene. This CDR3 comprises 15 residues. The CDR3 bases are TGTGCCAGCAGTTCTCAGCGGGGTAGCACAGATACGCAGTATTTT. Encoded protein: CASSSQRGSTDTQYF.

The chain combines TRBV15 with TRBJ2-2, with D perhaps TRBD2 (6 bases). Germline V gives CDR1 LNHNV, CDR2 YYDKDF (reference sequence). Trimming removed 4 bases at V and 7 bases at J, with 13 bases between. The CDR3 is 14 amino acids. The DNA of the CDR3 is TGTGCCACCAGCATCTCAGTGGGGGGCGGGGAGCTGTTTTTT. It specifies CATSISVGGGELFF. Filled out from reference TRBV15 and TRBJ2-2, the complete variable domain reads DAMVIQNPRYQVTQFGKPVTLSCSQTLNHNVMYWYQQKSSQAPKLLFHYYDKDFNNEADTPDNFQSRRPNTSFCFLDIRSPGLGDTAMYLCATSISVGGGELFFGEGSRLTVL.

The V and J genes are TRBV18 and TRBJ1-2, with D perhaps TRBD1 (5 bases). This CDR3 region has 17 residues. CDR1 KGHSH and CDR2 LQKENI come from the germline V gene. V dropped 2 bases and J dropped 2 bases, with 18 bases sitting between them. This chain's CDR3 is CASSPGAGSRSNYGYTF. CDR3 bases: TGTGCCAGCTCACCAGGGGCAGGAAGTCGGTCCAACTATGGCTACACCTTC.

V gene TRBV12-3 or TRBV12-4 combines with J gene TRBJ2-5; D not resolved. CDR3 length: 13 amino acids. Trimming stripped 7 bases from V and 4 bases from J, with 13 bases between. The CDR3 loop is CASTSTNGETQYF. The CDR3 nucleotides are TGTGCCAGCACTTCCACTAACGGAGAGACCCAGTACTTC.

The genes are TRBV19 and TRBJ1-2; a possible D gene is TRBD1 (5 bases). Trimming stripped 7 bases from V and 2 bases from J, with 14 bases between. The CDR3 loop spans 14 amino acids. CDR1 and CDR2 from the germline V gene are LNHDA and SQIVND (reference sequence). The CDR3 loop is CASISRAENYGYTF. The CDR3 nucleotides are TGTGCCAGTATTAGCAGGGCCGAGAACTATGGCTACACCTTC.

V is TRBV5-1 and J is TRBJ1-2, with a tentative D call TRBD1 (6 bases). This CDR3 contains 14 residues. Germline CDR1 is SGHRS and CDR2 is YFSETQ. V lost 1 base and J lost 5, with 12 bases in between. CDR3 loop: CASSLTGIGYGYTF. DNA for the CDR3: TGCGCCAGCAGCTTGACAGGGATCGGGTATGGCTACACCTTC.

The V call is TRBV28, the J call TRBJ2-7, with TRBD2 identical over 8 bases. The CDR3 loop spans 18 amino acids. CDR1 is MDHEN, CDR2 SYDVKM, per germline. V was pared by 7 bases and J by 0 bases, with 17 bases of the junction left unmatched. Here the CDR3 reads CASKGLIAREDSSYEQYF. CDR3 DNA sequence: TGTGCCAGCAAGGGCCTAATCGCGCGGGAGGATAGCTCCTACGAGCAGTACTTC.

The rearrangement links TRBV2 to TRBJ1-1, with 7 positions matching TRBD1. Trimming removed 8 bases from V and 1 base from J; junction bases left unmatched: 7. The CDR3 runs to 14 residues. Germline assignment: CDR1 SNHLY and CDR2 FYNNEI. The DNA for the CDR3 is TGTGCCAGCCGTCCCGGGACAGAGAACACTGAAGCTTTCTTT. It encodes CASRPGTENTEAFF.

This chain joins TRBV6-5 and TRBJ1-5; 7 positions agree with TRBD1. CDR3 length: 15 residues. Germline V gene lookup returns CDR1 MNHEY and CDR2 SVGAGI. The ends lost 11 bases at V and 1 base at J; junction bases unmatched: 11. The CDR3 nucleotides are TGTGCCGTTACAGGGGACCCCGGAAGCAATCAGCCCCAGCATTTT. Translation gives CAVTGDPGSNQPQHF.

For the CDR3, the DNA is TGTGCCAGCGGTGACAGGCTGAACACTGAAGCTTTCTTT. Its translation is CASGDRLNTEAFF. The rearrangement uses TRBV27 and TRBJ1-1; possibly TRBD1 for D (6 bases). The CDR3 has 13 amino acids. The V end lost 8 bases, the J end lost 0 bases, and 10 bases lay between the germline ends. Germline V gene data show CDR1 as MNHEY and CDR2 as SMNVEV (reference sequence).

This chain links TRBV27 with TRBJ1-5; D may be TRBD1 (5 bases). The V end was cut by 5 bases, the J end by 4 bases, with 18 bases between. Germline values: CDR1 MNHEY, CDR2 SMNVEV (reference sequence). CDR3 length equals 16 residues. The CDR3 is CASSPTGRAGNQPQHF. The CDR3 nucleotides are TGTGCCAGCAGTCCCACGGGCAGGGCTGGAAATCAGCCCCAGCATTTT.

The chain links TRBV7-9 to TRBJ2-1, with D unresolved. There are 13 residues in the CDR3. The germline V gene has CDR1 SEHNR and CDR2 FQNEAQ (reference sequence). Between the trimmed V and J ends, which lost 7 bases and 4 bases, there was a span of 11 bases. CDR3 amino acids: CASTFDSYNEQFF. For the CDR3, the DNA is TGTGCCAGCACCTTTGACTCTTACAATGAGCAGTTCTTC.

This clone was seen just once. This sequence joins TRBV7-9 and TRBJ1-5; D gene uncertain. The germline gives CDR1 SEHNR, CDR2 FQNEAQ (reference sequence). The CDR3 covers 15 residues. Trimming left V 6 bases short and J 1 base short, with 13 bases between. The CDR3, as DNA: TGTGCCAGCAGACAGACGGCACAGAGCAATCAGCCCCAGCATTTT. The encoded protein is CASRQTAQSNQPQHF.

The V call is TRBV5-4, the J call TRBJ2-3, with 7 bases that match TRBD2. The junction had 4 bases not matched to a gene; V was cut back by 3 bases and J by 0 bases. Germline V gene data show CDR1 as SGHNT and CDR2 as YYREEE (reference sequence). This CDR3 has 15 residues. In DNA, the CDR3 is TGTGCCAGCAGCTACTCTAGCGGAAGCACAGATACGCAGTATTTT. This codes for CASSYSSGSTDTQYF. The variable domain in full, completed from reference TRBV5-4 and TRBJ2-3, reads ETGVTQSPTHLIKTRGQQVTLRCSSQSGHNTVSWYQQALGQGPQFIFQYYREEENGRGNFPPRFSGLQFPNYSSELNVNALELDDSALYLCASSYSSGSTDTQYFGPGTRLTVL.

The chain couples TRBV4-1 to TRBJ2-5; TRBD2 matches at 9 bases. The CDR3 has 14 residues. V lost 2 bases to trimming and J lost 5 bases; unmatched junction nucleotides: 3. Germline V gives CDR1 MGHRA, CDR2 YSYEKL. This CDR3 reads CASSQLAGLETQYF. The CDR3 nucleotides are TGCGCCAGCAGCCAACTAGCGGGGCTGGAGACCCAGTACTTC.

V and J are TRBV11-3 and TRBJ2-7; D may be TRBD2 (6 bases). The CDR3 covers 14 residues. The V and J ends lost 5 bases and 0 bases respectively, with 11 bases between them. CDR1 and CDR2 (germline): SGHNT, YENEEA. As DNA, the CDR3 is TGTGCCAGCAGCACCGGAGGGAGCTCCTACGAGCAGTACTTC. Residues: CASSTGGSSYEQYF. Full variable domain (remainder filled in from reference TRBV11-3 and TRBJ2-7): EAGVVQSPRYKIIEKKQPVAFWCNPISGHNTLYWYLQNLGQGPELLIRYENEEAVDDSQLPKDRFSAERLKGVDSTLKIQPAELGDSAVYLCASSTGGSSYEQYFGPGTRLTVT.

The V call is TRBV11-2, the J call TRBJ2-2, with D possibly TRBD1 on 5 matching bases. CDR3 length: 14 residues. Trimming took off 5 bases at V and 1 base at J, with 8 bases between the two ends. The germline V gene encodes CDR1 SGHAT and CDR2 FQNNGV. The CDR3 sequence is CASSPDRNTGELFF. The CDR3, as DNA: TGTGCCAGCAGCCCCGACAGGAACACCGGGGAGCTGTTTTTT.

Details on this clone: Other DNA sequences from this sample encode an identical CDR3 as well. The rearrangement uses TRBV14 and TRBJ1-2, with D hard to call. Germline lookup yields CDR1 SGHDN and CDR2 FVKESK. The CDR3 loop spans 13 amino acids. V shed 1 base and J shed 2 bases, with 5 bases lying between them. The CDR3 region is CASSQGANYGYTF. The CDR3 DNA reads TGTGCCAGCAGCCAAGGAGCAAACTATGGCTACACCTTC.

The chain carries TRBV5-4 and TRBJ2-2; 7 bases align to TRBD1. Germline assignment: CDR1 SGHNT and CDR2 YYREEE (reference sequence). V trimming: 4 bases; J trimming: 2 bases; junction bases outside the gene matches: 2. This CDR3 is 14 amino acids long. DNA of the CDR3: TGTGCCAGCAGCGACAGGGAAAACACCGGGGAGCTGTTTTTT. It is translated as CASSDRENTGELFF.

CDR3 region: CASSPTGLAAKNIQYF. The CDR3 nucleotides are TGTGCCAGCAGTCCCACAGGGTTGGCGGCCAAAAACATTCAGTACTTC. The genes are TRBV28 and TRBJ2-4; weak D call: TRBD1 (6 bases). The CDR3 loop spans 16 amino acids. CDR1 MDHEN and CDR2 SYDVKM come from the germline V gene. V lost 5 bases and J 1 base, leaving 15 bases between the germline ends.

The J gene is TRBJ2-2, the V gene TRBV19; D is perhaps TRBD1 (5 bases). V gave up 5 bases and J gave up 5 bases, with 21 bases separating them. The CDR3 length is 17 residues. From germline, CDR1 is LNHDA and CDR2 SQIVND (reference sequence). The CDR3 sequence is CASSPLMGREGTGELFF. As DNA, the CDR3 is TGTGCCAGTAGTCCCCTTATGGGCAGGGAAGGGACCGGGGAGCTGTTTTTT.

The genes are TRBV11-1 and TRBJ2-3; D is possibly TRBD1 (5 bases). With 4 bases removed from V and 2 bases from J, the gap between germline ends came to 13 bases. The CDR3 has 15 amino acids. Germline CDR1 and CDR2: SGHAT and FQDESV (reference sequence). CDR3 sequence: CASSYQGRFTDTQYF. CDR3 nucleotides: TGTGCCAGCAGCTACCAGGGCAGGTTCACAGATACGCAGTATTTT.

This clone was seen a handful of times. This rearrangement joins TRBV5-4 to TRBJ2-1; a weak D match, TRBD1 (6 bases). This CDR3 contains 13 residues. Per the germline V gene, CDR1 is SGHNT and CDR2 is YYREEE (reference sequence). V lost 3 bases, J lost 8 bases, and 12 bases lay in between. In nucleotides, the CDR3 is TGTGCCAGCAGCTCGTGGGACAAATATGAGCAGTTCTTC. It yields the protein CASSSWDKYEQFF.

The gene calls are TRBV7-2 and TRBJ2-1; D perhaps matches TRBD2 (6 bases). The CDR3 has 14 residues. Trimming removed 5 bases from V and 7 bases from J, with 15 bases in between. Germline loops: CDR1 SGHTA, CDR2 FQGNSA. The CDR3 coding sequence is TGTGCCAGCAGCCGGGACTCTGCGCGGAATGAGCAGTTCTTC. It is translated as CASSRDSARNEQFF.